This T cell receptor beta chain was documented in a study of circulating CD8 cells and anti-PD-1 response in melanoma. Overall study findings and caveats: Diversity ranked highest in DNEG and lowest in TIGIT subsets.

From live CD3+CD8+TCRalphabeta+ cells, four PD-1 and/or TIGIT subsets were sorted. The QIAseq Immune Repertoire TCR panel built the libraries from roughly 15 ng of total RNA. TCRdb redid the calling of the reads with MiXCR, one entry per CDR3 protein. The sample has 500 to 600 distinct CDR3 sequences; roughly 8% are singletons. This clonotype has a handful of counts. Its cognate antigen is unknown. Since a much larger clone is just one base distant, this may be a read error. Germline V gene lookup returns CDR1 SGHNT and CDR2 YYREEE (reference sequence). The CDR3 is 14 amino acids. Trimming shortened V by 3 bases and J by 8 bases, and 15 bases separated the two germline ends.

The sequence came from a human donor with melanoma. The sample in question was CD8+ T cells from PBMCs, obtained at baseline or after one month of anti-PD-1 therapy (not recorded which). The rearrangement uses TRBV5-4 and TRBJ2-1, with a tentative D call TRBD1 (8 bases). As DNA, the CDR3 is TGTGCCAGCAGCTCACAGGGGGGGAGCGATGAGCAGTTCTTC. It codes for CASSSQGGSDEQFF. Complete variable domain (other parts from reference TRBV5-4 and TRBJ2-1): ETGVTQSPTHLIKTRGQQVTLRCSSQSGHNTVSWYQQALGQGPQFIFQYYREEENGRGNFPPRFSGLQFPNYSSELNVNALELDDSALYLCASSSQGGSDEQFFGPGTRLTVL.